This T cell receptor beta chain is drawn from a study of blood T cell repertoires in COVID-19. As for the study in general: From the United States, Italy and Spain came samples of acute and convalescent COVID-19. Nucleic acid was either cDNA or gDNA, and it came from T cells, B-cell-depleted T cells, or PBMCs.

V lost 7 bases to trimming and J lost 4 bases, with 13 bases between them. Looked up from germline, CDR1 is LGHDT and CDR2 is YNNKEL (reference sequence). CDR3 size: 13 residues. Authors' analysis steps: From reference gene primer amplification, estimates of nucleated cell counts were derived. Clones were sequenced by immunoSEQ multiplex PCR, and TCRdb holds only the in-frame ones, with some missing. D and trimming come from the DNA, and the V and J calls and clone size come from that table. The table has over 85,000 clones, 65% to 90% seen once. Sequenced material: peripheral blood. The TCR comes from a woman aged 55-69 years with acute or convalescent COVID-19. The chain has TRBV3-1 (or the pseudogene TRBV3-2) and TRBJ1-2; D possibly corresponds to TRBD1 (5 bases). CDR3 bases: TGTGCCAGCACCTCGGACGGGGGCTATGGCTACACCTTC. Its translation: CASTSDGGYGYTF.